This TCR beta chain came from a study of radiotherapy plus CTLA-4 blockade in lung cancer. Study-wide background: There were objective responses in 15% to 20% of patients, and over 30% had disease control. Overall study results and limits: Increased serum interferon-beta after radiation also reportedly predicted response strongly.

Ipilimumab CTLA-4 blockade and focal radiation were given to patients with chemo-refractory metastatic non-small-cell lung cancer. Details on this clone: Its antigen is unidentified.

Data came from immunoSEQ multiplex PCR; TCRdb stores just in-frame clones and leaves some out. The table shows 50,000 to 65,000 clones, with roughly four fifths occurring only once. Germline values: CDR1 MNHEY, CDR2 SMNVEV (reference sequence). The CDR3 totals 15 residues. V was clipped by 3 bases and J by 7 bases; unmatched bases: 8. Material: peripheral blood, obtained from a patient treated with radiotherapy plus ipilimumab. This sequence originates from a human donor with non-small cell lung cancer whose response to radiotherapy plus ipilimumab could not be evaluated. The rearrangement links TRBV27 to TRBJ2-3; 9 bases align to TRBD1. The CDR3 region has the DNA TGTGCCAGCAGTTTTTGGGACAGGGCGCGACATACGCAGTATTTT. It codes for CASSFWDRARHTQYF.